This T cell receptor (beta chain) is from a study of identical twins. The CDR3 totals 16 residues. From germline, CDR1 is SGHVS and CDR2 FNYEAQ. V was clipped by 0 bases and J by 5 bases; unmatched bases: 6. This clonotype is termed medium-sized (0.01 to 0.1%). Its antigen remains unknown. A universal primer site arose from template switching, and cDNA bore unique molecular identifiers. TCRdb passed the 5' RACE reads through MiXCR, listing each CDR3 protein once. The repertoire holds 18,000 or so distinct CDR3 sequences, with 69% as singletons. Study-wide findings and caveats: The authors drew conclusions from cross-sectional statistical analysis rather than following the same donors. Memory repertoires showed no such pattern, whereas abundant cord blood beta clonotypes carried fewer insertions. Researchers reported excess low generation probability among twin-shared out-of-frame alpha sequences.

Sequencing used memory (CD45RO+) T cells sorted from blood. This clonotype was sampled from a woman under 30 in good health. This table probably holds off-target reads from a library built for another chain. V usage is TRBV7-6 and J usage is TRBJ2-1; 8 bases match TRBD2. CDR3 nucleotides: TGTGCCAGCAGCTTAGCCCTCGCGGGAGGAAACAATGAGCAGTTCTTC. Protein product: CASSLALAGGNNEQFF.